This T cell receptor beta chain was sequenced during a study of T cells after yellow fever vaccination. MiXCR, applied by TCRdb to the 5' RACE reads, yields one record per CDR3 protein. The table records approximately 580,000 distinct CDR3 sequences, approximately 16% of them present only once. General study results and limits: Booster samples showed a return of most primary-vaccination clones (around 95% CD4, over 70% CD8). Across the CD4 and CD8 compartments, a small share of clonotypes was present in both.

Germline lookup yields CDR1 SGDLS and CDR2 YYNGEE. The CDR3 consists of 15 residues. V lost 0 bases, J lost 4 bases, and 11 bases lay in between. As for this clonotype: Its matching antigen is unknown.

Material: PBMCs, obtained around 5 days after the first yellow fever vaccination. The chain couples TRBV9 to TRBJ2-1; a possible D gene is TRBD1 (6 bases). This clonotype was sampled from a man in his late teens or twenties who received the YFV17D yellow fever vaccine. The DNA for the CDR3 is TGTGCCAGCAGCGTAGGCCAGGGGTTATACAATGAGCAGTTCTTC. Translating it yields CASSVGQGLYNEQFF.